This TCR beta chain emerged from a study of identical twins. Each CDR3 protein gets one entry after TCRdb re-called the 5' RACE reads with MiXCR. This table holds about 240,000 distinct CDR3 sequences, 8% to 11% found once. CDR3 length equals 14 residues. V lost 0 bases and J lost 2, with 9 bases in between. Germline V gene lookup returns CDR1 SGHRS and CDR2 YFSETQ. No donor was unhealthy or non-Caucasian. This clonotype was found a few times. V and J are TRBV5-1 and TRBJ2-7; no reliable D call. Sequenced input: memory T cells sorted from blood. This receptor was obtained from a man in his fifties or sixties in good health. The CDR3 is CASSLDLTTYEQYF. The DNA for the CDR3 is TGCGCCAGCAGCTTGGATCTTACCACCTACGAGCAGTACTTC.